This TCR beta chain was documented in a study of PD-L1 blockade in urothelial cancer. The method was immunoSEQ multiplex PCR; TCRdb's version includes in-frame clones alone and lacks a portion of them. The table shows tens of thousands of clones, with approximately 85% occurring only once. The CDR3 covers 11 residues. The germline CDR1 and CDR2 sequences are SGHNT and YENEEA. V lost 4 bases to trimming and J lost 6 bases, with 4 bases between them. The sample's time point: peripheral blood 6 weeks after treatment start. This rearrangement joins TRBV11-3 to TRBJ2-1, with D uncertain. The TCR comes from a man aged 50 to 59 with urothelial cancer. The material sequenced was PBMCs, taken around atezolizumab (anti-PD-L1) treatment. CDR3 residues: CASSSTNEQFF. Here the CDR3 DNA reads TGTGCCAGCAGCTCTACCAATGAGCAGTTCTTC.